The rows below give T cell receptor beta chains drawn from one sample of a study of cytomegalovirus exposure and HLA in healthy donors. The data were produced by immunoSEQ multiplex PCR, yet TCRdb's version contains in-frame clones alone and is incomplete. Of under 200,000 clones in the sample, almost 85% were seen once. Sequenced sample: PBMCs. The receptors originated from a woman aged 45-59 years in good health and CMV-seronegative. CDR3s include the opening cysteine and the closing phenylalanine or tryptophan. The D gene is left open where the match is weak. Not every row has a clone size; where given, it reads once, few, many or a size class.

length: 13; D: TRBD1; J: TRBJ1-5; size: -; V: TRBV2; DNA: TGTGCCAGCAGGGCAGGGGGCGACCAGCCCCAGCATTTC; CDR3: CASRAGGDQPQHF
length: 19; D: TRBD2; J: TRBJ2-1; size: -; V: TRBV18; DNA: TGTGCCAGCTCACTAGATGCCGGACTAGCGGGGGCCTCCTACAATGAGCAGTTCTTC; CDR3: CASSLDAGLAGASYNEQFF
length: 14; D: -; J: TRBJ1-2; size: few; V: TRBV21-1; DNA: TGTGCCAGCAGCTCCCCCGGACAGGTATTTGGCTACACCTTC; CDR3: CASSSPGQVFGYTF
length: 14; D: -; J: TRBJ1-5; size: -; V: TRBV28; DNA: TGTGCCAGCAGTTTACCTGACAGGAATCAGCCCCAGCATTTT; CDR3: CASSLPDRNQPQHF
length: 15; D: -; J: TRBJ2-7; size: -; V: TRBV28; DNA: TGTGCCAGCAGTCCCCCCGGTGGTGTAGCGAGGGAGCAGTACTTC; CDR3: CASSPPGGVAREQYF
length: 12; D: -; J: TRBJ1-2; size: -; V: TRBV28; DNA: TGTGCCAGCAGACCCACACCTAGTGGCTACACCTTC; CDR3: CASRPTPSGYTF
length: 16; D: TRBD2; J: TRBJ2-1; size: -; V: TRBV29-1; DNA: TGCAGCGTTCGACTAGCGGGAAGAGGCTCCTACAATGAGCAGTTCTTC; CDR3: CSVRLAGRGSYNEQFF
length: 16; D: TRBD2; J: TRBJ2-1; size: -; V: TRBV7-2; DNA: TGTGCCAGCAGCCCCATGGGGCTAGCGGGGTACAATGAGCAGTTCTTC; CDR3: CASSPMGLAGYNEQFF
length: 15; D: -; J: TRBJ2-2; size: -; V: TRBV6-1; DNA: TGTGCCAGCAGTGAGAGCCGGAGAGGTACCGGGGAGCTGTTTTTT; CDR3: CASSESRRGTGELFF
length: 13; D: -; J: TRBJ2-2; size: -; V: TRBV25-1; DNA: TGTGCCAGCAGAACGGGGTCGGGAGGGGAGCTGTTTTTT; CDR3: CASRTGSGGELFF
length: 17; D: TRBD1; J: TRBJ1-6; size: few; V: TRBV7-9; DNA: TGTGCCAGCAGCTTGTTATTGGGACAGGGACATAATTCACCCCTCCACTTT; CDR3: CASSLLLGQGHNSPLHF
length: 15; D: -; J: TRBJ2-1; size: -; V: TRBV5-4; DNA: TGTGCCAGCAGCTTGCGAGCGGCTAGTTCGAATGAGCAGTTCTTC; CDR3: CASSLRAASSNEQFF
length: 14; D: TRBD1; J: TRBJ2-7; size: -; V: TRBV6-6; DNA: TGTGCCAGCAGTTACGCAGGGGGCCGCTACGAGCAGTACTTC; CDR3: CASSYAGGRYEQYF
length: 13; D: -; J: TRBJ1-5; size: -; V: TRBV27; DNA: TGTGCCAGCAGTTTGAGCGGTTATCAGCCCCAGCATTTT; CDR3: CASSLSGYQPQHF
length: 15; D: -; J: TRBJ1-6; size: -; V: TRBV5-1; DNA: TGCGCCAGCAGACCCGCCTCCGGGAATAATTCACCCCTCCACTTT; CDR3: CASRPASGNNSPLHF
length: 14; D: -; J: TRBJ2-7; size: -; V: TRBV27; DNA: TGTGCCAGCAGCTATAAGGACAGCTCCTACGAGCAGTACTTC; CDR3: CASSYKDSSYEQYF
length: 16; D: TRBD1; J: TRBJ2-7; size: -; V: TRBV12-5; DNA: TGTGCTAGTGGTTTCAACCCAGGGGACAGGAGGGACGAGCAGTACTTC; CDR3: CASGFNPGDRRDEQYF
length: 19; D: TRBD2; J: TRBJ2-1; size: -; V: TRBV29-1; DNA: TGCAGCGTCCTACGCATGGGGACTAGCGGGAGTCGGAATAGGAATGAGCAGTTCTTC; CDR3: CSVLRMGTSGSRNRNEQFF
length: 13; D: -; J: TRBJ1-2; size: -; V: TRBV7-2; DNA: TGTGCCAGCAGTCTCTATTCGGACTATGGCTACACCTTC; CDR3: CASSLYSDYGYTF
length: 15; D: TRBD2; J: TRBJ2-1; size: -; V: TRBV7-9; DNA: TGTTCCAGCAGCTTAGGACTAGCGGAAGGCGATGAGCAGTTCTTC; CDR3: CSSSLGLAEGDEQFF
length: 15; D: -; J: TRBJ1-5; size: -; V: TRBV4-1; DNA: TGCGCCAGCAGCCAAGGGAGGACAGAGGGACAGCCCCAGCATTTT; CDR3: CASSQGRTEGQPQHF
length: 15; D: TRBD1; J: TRBJ1-4; size: -; V: TRBV25-1; DNA: TGTGCCAGCAGCCGGGACAGTTCAACTAATGAAAAACTGTTTTTT; CDR3: CASSRDSSTNEKLFF